A single sample gave rise to the 22 T cell receptor beta chains below, sequenced in a study of CD8 T cells in ankylosing spondylitis. Study-level points and caveats: Characteristic, it appeared, of ankylosing spondylitis blood was a TCR beta motif of fewer than 10 highly homologous variants.

The antigens of these receptors remain unknown. TCRdb passed the 5' RACE reads through MiXCR, listing each CDR3 protein once. The data hold around 220,000 distinct CDR3 sequences, with 15% to 20% observed a single time. Sequencing used blood, either unsorted or a sorted T cell fraction (not recorded which). The receptors come from a male donor with ankylosing spondylitis.

V is TRBV5-1 and J is TRBJ2-1; 13 bases agree with TRBD2. CDR3 size: 16 residues. From germline, CDR1 is SGHRS and CDR2 YFSETQ. V lost 2 bases to trimming and J lost 8 bases; unmatched junction nucleotides: 7. The CDR3 region has the DNA TGCGCCAGCAGCTTACCGACTAGCGGGGGGTTGGATGAGCAGTTCTTC. This codes for CASSLPTSGGLDEQFF. The full variable domain, rest sourced from reference TRBV5-1 and TRBJ2-1, is KAGVTQTPRYLIKTRGQQVTLSCSPISGHRSVSWYQQTPGQGLQFLFEYFSETQRNKGNFPGRFSGRQFSNSRSEMNVSTLELGDSALYLCASSLPTSGGLDEQFFGPGTRLTVL.

The chain uses TRBV30 and TRBJ1-1; D possibly corresponds to TRBD1 (5 bases). The CDR3 totals 16 residues. Germline V lookup: CDR1 GTSNPN, CDR2 SVGIG (reference sequence). With 4 bases removed from V and 0 bases from J, the gap between germline ends came to 18 bases. The CDR3 DNA reads as TGTGCCTGGATTAATCTCCTTGACAGTCTGAACACTGAAGCTTTCTTT. This sequence encodes CAWINLLDSLNTEAFF.

J is TRBJ2-7 and V is TRBV20-1; the D call may be TRBD1 or TRBD2 (6 bases each). Between the trimmed V and J ends, which lost 0 bases and 3 bases, there was a span of 12 bases. The CDR3 consists of 14 residues. CDR1 and CDR2 (germline): DFQATT, SNEGSKA (reference sequence). The CDR3 is CSARDGGGGYEQYF. CDR3 sequence (DNA): TGCAGTGCTAGAGATGGTGGAGGGGGCTACGAGCAGTACTTC.

There are a few counts of this clonotype. V usage is TRBV7-3 and J usage is TRBJ2-3; 9 bases align to TRBD2. With 1 base clipped from V and 4 bases from J, the junction kept 6 bases outside the gene matches. The CDR3 sequence is 16 residues long. Per germline, CDR1 SGHTA and CDR2 FQGTGA. In nucleotides, the CDR3 is TGTGCCAGCAGCTTAATCGGTAGCGGGGGTGCAGATACGCAGTATTTT. Translating gives CASSLIGSGGADTQYF.

This clonotype was observed a few times. The chain is built from TRBV3-1 and TRBJ1-5; D gene ambiguous. V dropped 0 bases and J dropped 6 bases, with 18 bases sitting between them. The CDR3 covers 17 residues. Germline V lookup: CDR1 LGHDT, CDR2 YNNKEL (reference sequence). The CDR3 region is CASSQESPLLVTQPQHF. CDR3 nucleotides: TGTGCCAGCAGCCAAGAGTCTCCTCTGTTGGTGACTCAGCCCCAGCATTTT.

V usage is TRBV7-9 and J usage is TRBJ2-2; 9 nucleotides line up with TRBD1. CDR3 length: 15 amino acids. Germline lookup yields CDR1 SEHNR and CDR2 FQNEAQ (reference sequence). After removal of 5 bases from V and 4 bases from J, the junction contained 5 bases not matched to a gene. CDR3 in amino acids: CASSPGDRATGELFF. The CDR3 DNA reads TGTGCCAGCAGCCCGGGGGACAGGGCCACCGGGGAGCTGTTTTTT.

This clonotype was seen more than once but under ten times. The chain has TRBV20-1 and TRBJ1-1; no definite D call. V dropped 1 base and J dropped 3 bases, with 9 bases sitting between them. The CDR3 extends over 13 amino acids. From germline, CDR1 is DFQATT and CDR2 SNEGSKA (reference sequence). CDR3 region: CSARGGRDTEAFF. The CDR3 DNA sequence: TGCAGTGCTAGAGGAGGTCGGGACACTGAAGCTTTCTTT.

This clonotype occurred a few times. The chain employs TRBV12-3 or TRBV12-4 and TRBJ2-5; a possible D gene is TRBD2 (7 bases). There are 15 residues in the CDR3. V was trimmed by 4 bases and J by 5 bases, leaving 17 bases between them. CDR3 in amino acids: CASSWGGGASETQYF. CDR3 nucleotides: TGTGCCAGCAGTTGGGGAGGGGGGGCCTCTGAGACCCAGTACTTC.

DNA for the CDR3: TGTGCCAGCAACCTGGGACTAGCGGGAGGAGATAGCACAGATACGCAGTATTTT. It yields the protein CASNLGLAGGDSTDTQYF. The V and J genes are TRBV28 and TRBJ2-3; 15 bases are shared with TRBD2. This CDR3 comprises 18 residues. CDR1 and CDR2 (germline): MDHEN, SYDVKM. The J segment lost 0 bases and the V segment lost 7 bases, leaving 8 bases of the junction unmatched.

V and J are TRBV20-1 and TRBJ1-1; D perhaps matches TRBD1 (6 bases). Trimming stripped 6 bases from V and 3 bases from J, with 14 bases between. Per the germline V gene, CDR1 is DFQATT and CDR2 is SNEGSKA (reference sequence). This CDR3 contains 13 residues. The CDR3 reads CSARGDTYTEAFF. The CDR3 nucleotides are TGCAGTGCCCGCGGGGACACATACACTGAAGCTTTCTTT.

The V gene is TRBV12-3 or TRBV12-4, the J gene TRBJ1-1, with D tentatively TRBD1 (5 bases). This CDR3 has 13 residues. V was shortened by 6 bases and J by 7 bases, with 15 bases between the two germline ends. The CDR3 region is CASRYTGGLEAFF. CDR3 DNA: TGTGCCAGCAGGTATACAGGAGGACTTGAAGCTTTCTTT.

This clonotype has a handful of counts. The rearrangement links TRBV3-1 to TRBJ2-1, with 9 bases that match TRBD1. Germline lookup yields CDR1 LGHDT and CDR2 YNNKEL (reference sequence). J lost 7 bases, V lost 5 bases, and 9 bases had no gene match. The CDR3 extends over 15 amino acids. The CDR3 reads CASSLFFGTGNEQFF. The CDR3 DNA sequence: TGTGCCAGCAGCTTGTTTTTTGGGACAGGGAATGAGCAGTTCTTC.

This clonotype was seen ten or more times. The chain carries TRBV12-3 or TRBV12-4 and TRBJ2-7, with TRBD1 matching over 10 bases. The V gene end was trimmed by 5 bases and the J gene end by 0 bases; junction bases not matched to a gene: 7. This CDR3 is built from 16 residues. Here the CDR3 DNA reads TGTGCCAGCAGTACTCAGGACAGGGGGTACTCCTACGAGCAGTACTTC. It encodes CASSTQDRGYSYEQYF.

V gene TRBV7-8 combines with J gene TRBJ2-7; D is unresolved. V shed 1 base and J shed 0 bases, with 10 bases lying between them. The CDR3 consists of 15 residues. CDR1 and CDR2 from the germline V gene are SGHVS and FQNEAQ. The CDR3 DNA reads TGTGCCAGCAGCTTAGGTCATCATGGCTCCTACGAGCAGTACTTC. Its protein product is CASSLGHHGSYEQYF.

V and J are TRBV6-7 and TRBJ2-7; no clear D gene. TRBV6-7 carries the ORF label, with uncertain function. There are 11 residues in the CDR3. V lost 2 bases and J lost 4, with 3 bases in between. The CDR3: CASSYPYEQYF. DNA of the CDR3: TGTGCCAGCAGTTACCCGTACGAGCAGTACTTC.

This clonotype occurred a few times. The genes are TRBV28 and TRBJ2-1, with D perhaps TRBD1 (5 bases). Trimming stripped 6 bases from V and 4 bases from J, with 13 bases between. The germline gives CDR1 MDHEN, CDR2 SYDVKM. There are 14 residues in the CDR3. CDR3 protein: CASSRTDRYNEQFF. CDR3 in DNA: TGTGCCAGCAGCCGCACCGACAGATACAATGAGCAGTTCTTC. The full variable domain, with the rest looked up from reference TRBV28 and TRBJ2-1, is DVKVTQSSRYLVKRTGEKVFLECVQDMDHENMFWYRQDPGLGLRLIYFSYDVKMKEKGDIPEGYSVSREKKERFSLILESASTNQTSMYLCASSRTDRYNEQFFGPGTRLTVL.

This clonotype was recorded many times. The chain combines TRBV24-1 with TRBJ2-7; 7 nucleotides align to TRBD2. Germline CDR1 reads KGHDR; CDR2 reads SFDVKD. Trimming cost V 7 bases and J 5 bases; bases outside gene matches: 10. This CDR3 contains 14 residues. The CDR3 loop reads CATSRTRVVHEQYF. CDR3 DNA: TGTGCCACCAGCAGGACTAGGGTTGTTCACGAGCAGTACTTC.

This clonotype was seen a handful of times. CDR3 DNA sequence: TGTGCCCTCAGTTTAGTCCCCGCGGGAGCCCCCACACAGTACAATGAGCAGTTCTTC. The encoded protein is CALSLVPAGAPTQYNEQFF. The chain links TRBV12-3 or TRBV12-4 to TRBJ2-1, with 7 bases fitting TRBD2. The CDR3 consists of 19 residues. Trimming removed 11 bases from V and 4 bases from J; junction bases left unmatched: 26.

The table lists this clonotype with many counts. The genes are TRBV12-3 or TRBV12-4 and TRBJ2-7, with TRBD2 as a possible D gene (6 bases). Trimming cost V 4 bases and J 4 bases, with 20 bases left between them. The CDR3 extends over 16 amino acids. DNA for the CDR3: TGTGCCAGCAGTTCCTCACCGGGACTGAGCGTGTACGAGCAGTACTTC. Residues: CASSSSPGLSVYEQYF.

This sequence joins TRBV14 and TRBJ2-7; D is ambiguous. This CDR3 is 15 amino acids long. The V gene's germline CDR1 is SGHDN and CDR2 FVKESK. Trimming pared 0 bases from V and 0 bases from J, leaving 9 bases between. The CDR3 region is CASSQDRVNSYEQYF. CDR3 DNA sequence: TGTGCCAGCAGCCAAGATCGGGTAAACTCCTACGAGCAGTACTTC.

In its sample, this clonotype was seen a few times. The rearrangement uses TRBV4-2 and TRBJ2-7; 7 positions match TRBD2. In germline, CDR1 is LGHNA, CDR2 YNFKEQ. The CDR3 contains 15 residues. With V trimmed by 0 bases and J by 3 bases, 5 bases remained unmatched. CDR3 nucleotides: TGTGCCAGCAGCCAAGATTCAGCGGGAAACTACGAGCAGTACTTC. As protein: CASSQDSAGNYEQYF.

The genes are TRBV7-9 and TRBJ1-1, with D unresolved. The CDR3 totals 12 residues. Trimming took off 3 bases at V and 8 bases at J, with 10 bases between the two ends. CDR1 and CDR2 (germline): SEHNR, FQNEAQ (reference sequence). The CDR3 reads CASSLAREEAFF. The CDR3 nucleotides read TGTGCCAGCAGCTTGGCCCGCGAGGAAGCTTTCTTT.